These T cell receptor beta chains were read from a single sample in a study of lymphopenia after photon versus proton radiotherapy. Sequenced by immunoSEQ multiplex PCR; TCRdb stores in-frame clones only, minus some. The data contain 150,000 to 200,000 clones, around nine tenths of them singletons. Sample: peripheral blood, taken from a patient treated with photon-based radiotherapy. Source of these receptors: a man in his fifties or sixties with gastric cancer. Both conserved end residues are part of each CDR3. The D gene is left open where the match is weak. A clone size is listed for some rows: how often the clone was seen (once, few, many), or a class if it is expanded.

v_gene,j_gene,d_gene,abundance,CDR3nt,CDR3aa
TRBV7-2,TRBJ1-2,NA,NA,TGTGCCAGCAGCCCAGCGGGGGCAACACTCTATGGCTACACCTTC,CASSPAGATLYGYTF
TRBV4-3,TRBJ1-2,TRBD1,NA,TGCGCCAGCAGCCAAGGAACCAGGGGGCTTGGCTACACCTTC,CASSQGTRGLGYTF
TRBV18,TRBJ1-2,TRBD1,NA,TGTGCCAGCTCCCGCGAGACAGGGGACCATGGCTACACCTTC,CASSRETGDHGYTF
TRBV10-3,TRBJ1-1,TRBD1,NA,TGTGCCACACACAGGGGGTTGAACACTGAAGCTTTCTTT,CATHRGLNTEAFF
TRBV11-3,TRBJ2-2,TRBD1,NA,TGTGCCAGCAGCCCGGACAGGGGGGCCGGGGAGCTGTTTTTT,CASSPDRGAGELFF
TRBV5-6,TRBJ1-1,NA,NA,TGTGCCAGCAGCCAAATGAACACTGAAGCTTTCTTT,CASSQMNTEAFF
TRBV2,TRBJ2-7,NA,NA,TGTGCCAGCAGTGTGGGGGAGATCTACGAGCAGTACTTC,CASSVGEIYEQYF
TRBV2,TRBJ1-1,NA,NA,TGTGCCAGCAGTGACGGGTACTTGAACACTGAAGCTTTCTTT,CASSDGYLNTEAFF
TRBV30,TRBJ2-1,NA,few,TGTGCCTGGAGTGCGGGTCTTAGGAATGAGCAGTTCTTC,CAWSAGLRNEQFF
TRBV19,TRBJ1-5,NA,few,TGTGCCAGTAGTAACCCTAGCAATCAGCCCCAGCATTTT,CASSNPSNQPQHF
TRBV5-1,TRBJ2-3,TRBD1,NA,TGCGCCAGCAGCTTGGGGACAGGACTTTTCACAGATACGCAGTATTTT,CASSLGTGLFTDTQYF
TRBV4-2,TRBJ2-7,TRBD2,NA,TGTGCCAGCAGCCAAGATTGGGTAGCGGGAGGGTCCTACGAGCAGTACTTC,CASSQDWVAGGSYEQYF
TRBV11-2,TRBJ1-4,NA,NA,TGTGCCAGCAGCTTAGATACTGGAGGGCGGGAAAAACTGTTTTTT,CASSLDTGGREKLFF
TRBV28,TRBJ1-5,NA,NA,TGTGCCAGCAGTTTATGGACGACGGGAAGGGGCAATCAGCCCCAGCATTTT,CASSLWTTGRGNQPQHF
TRBV4-2,TRBJ2-7,TRBD2,NA,TGTGCCAGCAGCCAGCAGAGTCTAGCGGGAGGGCCCATCGAGCAGTACTTC,CASSQQSLAGGPIEQYF
TRBV2,TRBJ2-2,TRBD1,NA,TGTGCCAGCAGTCGACAGGGGTACCCAGAGGCCACCGGGGAGCTGTTTTTT,CASSRQGYPEATGELFF
TRBV7-9,TRBJ2-3,NA,NA,TGTGCCAGCAGCTTAGGGGGACAAGGGATTATGAATACGCAGTATTTT,CASSLGGQGIMNTQYF
TRBV7-6,TRBJ2-2,TRBD2,NA,TGTGCCAGCAGCTCCACTTTAGCGGGAGGGGCCGGGGAGCTGTTTTTT,CASSSTLAGGAGELFF
TRBV27,TRBJ2-7,NA,NA,TGTGCCAGCAGCCCCTGGGGGACTTCCTCCTACGAGCAGTACTTC,CASSPWGTSSYEQYF
TRBV6-5,TRBJ1-1,NA,NA,TGTGCCAGCAGTTACTCAAGAAGACTCGACACTGAAGCTTTCTTT,CASSYSRRLDTEAFF